The next 14 T cell receptor beta chains were all read from a single sample in a study of regulatory T cells in long-lasting Graves disease. With iRepertoire HTBI primers and Arm-PCR of CDR3 regions, TCR beta libraries were built. One entry per CDR3 protein results from TCRdb running MiXCR on the multiplex PCR reads. The sample includes fewer than 400,000 distinct CDR3 sequences, roughly 18% of them seen just once. Time point given: newly diagnosed GD, antithyroid drugs for less than 3 months. Scientists built the TCR library using RNA that was extracted from PBMCs. This sample comprised peripheral blood mononuclear cells (PBMCs), obtained at new diagnosis, from a patient treated with antithyroid drugs. These receptors were taken from a female donor with Graves disease.

This chain links TRBV28 with TRBJ1-2, with TRBD1 identical over 10 bases. J lost 4 bases, V lost 6 bases, and 8 bases had no gene match. This CDR3 contains 15 residues. The germline V gene has CDR1 MDHEN and CDR2 SYDVKM. The CDR3, as DNA: TGTGCCAGCAGCCTGGGACAGGGGTTCGGCTATGGCTACACCTTC. Translating gives CASSLGQGFGYGYTF.

The sample holds many counts of this clonotype. V usage is TRBV7-2 and J usage is TRBJ2-1; 7 bases are a match to TRBD1. V shed 5 bases and J 3 bases; nucleotides not matched to a gene: 7. CDR1 and CDR2 from the germline V gene are SGHTA and FQGNSA. The CDR3 loop spans 15 amino acids. The CDR3 nucleotides are TGTGCCAGCAGCACAACCGGGACAGACTACAATGAGCAGTTCTTC. It codes for CASSTTGTDYNEQFF.

This clonotype was picked up a small number of times. The junction differs from germline at one of its ends, possibly a read error. The V call is TRBV20-1, the J call TRBJ2-5, with D tentatively TRBD1 (6 bases). Germline lookup yields CDR1 DFQATT and CDR2 SNEGSKA (reference sequence). CDR3 length equals 14 residues. The CDR3 sequence is CSAGEAWGLETQYF. CDR3 DNA: TGCAGTGCTGGAGAGGCCTGGGGGCTTGAGACCCAGTACTTC.

To note about this clonotype: At one of its ends the junction is not consistent with the germline gene, which may arise from a read error. The chain has TRBV6-1 and TRBJ1-1; 7 nucleotides line up with TRBD1. The germline gives CDR1 MNHNS, CDR2 SASEGT. The CDR3 sequence is 17 residues long. DNA of the CDR3: TGTGGCAGCAGTAGCCAAAGACAGGGTGACCCGAACACTGAAGCTTTCTTT. Encoded protein: CGSSSQRQGDPNTEAFF.

The rearrangement links TRBV24-1 to TRBJ2-7, with 9 bases matching TRBD1. V shed 3 bases, J shed 3 bases, and the junction held 5 bases outside the gene matches. In germline, CDR1 is KGHDR, CDR2 SFDVKD. CDR3 size: 15 residues. The CDR3 bases are TGTGCCACCAGTGATCCAGGGACAGGGAGCTACGAGCAGTACTTC. Encoded protein: CATSDPGTGSYEQYF.

Concerning this clonotype itself: A much larger clone is a single base away; this may be a read error. The genes are TRBV6-2 or TRBV6-3 and TRBJ2-3; tentative D call: TRBD2 (6 bases). The CDR3 consists of 15 residues. The germline V gene encodes CDR1 MNHEY and CDR2 SVGEGT. With 6 bases removed from V and 7 bases from J, the gap between germline ends came to 20 bases. In DNA form, the CDR3 reads TGTGCCAGCAGCCCTCCGGGACTCGACGGGAATACGCAGTATTTT. This translates into CASSPPGLDGNTQYF.

This sequence joins TRBV4-1 and TRBJ1-3; maybe TRBD1 (6 bases). The CDR3 extends over 15 amino acids. The germline gives CDR1 MGHRA, CDR2 YSYEKL. Trimming pared 1 base from V and 2 bases from J, leaving 9 bases between. The CDR3 region has the DNA TGCGCCAGCAGCCAAGCGGGACAAACTGGAAACACCATATATTTT. Amino acid sequence: CASSQAGQTGNTIYF.

As regards this clonotype: A clone one base away is much larger, so this may be a read error. V usage is TRBV30 and J usage is TRBJ1-2, with TRBD1 as a possible D gene (6 bases). In germline, CDR1 is GTSNPN, CDR2 SVGIG (reference sequence). This CDR3 has 13 residues. The V and J ends lost 2 bases and 7 bases respectively, with 14 bases between them. CDR3 region: CAWSIAGEGGYTF. DNA for the CDR3: TGTGCCTGGAGTATAGCAGGGGAAGGTGGCTACACCTTC.

Ten or more counts support this clonotype. The chain joins TRBV6-1 to TRBJ2-5, with 8 nucleotides matching TRBD2. Germline assignment: CDR1 MNHNS and CDR2 SASEGT. CDR3 length equals 15 residues. V lost 6 bases to trimming and J lost 2 bases; unmatched junction nucleotides: 8. For the CDR3, the DNA is TGTGCCAGCAGCCCTTCGGGACTAGATCAAGAGACCCAGTACTTC. This sequence encodes CASSPSGLDQETQYF.

This clonotype has ten or more counts. The gene calls are TRBV5-1 and TRBJ1-2; 10 bases match TRBD1. Germline CDR1 is SGHRS and CDR2 is YFSETQ. This CDR3 region has 13 residues. V trimming: 5 bases; J trimming: 8 bases; junction bases outside the gene matches: 6. CDR3 coding DNA: TGCGCCAGCAGTGCCGGGACAGGGGACGGCTACACCTTC. It encodes CASSAGTGDGYTF.

The chain combines TRBV6-1 with TRBJ1-5; TRBD1 might be the D (5 bases). Between the trimmed V and J ends, which lost 7 bases and 3 bases, there was a span of 16 bases. This CDR3 is built from 15 residues. Germline values: CDR1 MNHNS, CDR2 SASEGT. DNA for the CDR3: TGTGCCAGCACCCCTTTAACGGGACCCAATCAGCCCCAGCATTTT. This translates into CASTPLTGPNQPQHF.

This clonotype was seen at least ten times. CDR3 bases: TGCAGTGCTAGTAGCCACAGGGGGCTGGGGAATTCACCCCTCCACTTT. Its protein is CSASSHRGLGNSPLHF. V usage is TRBV20-1 and J usage is TRBJ1-6, with TRBD1 matching 9 bases. CDR3 length equals 16 residues. Germline V gene data show CDR1 as DFQATT and CDR2 as SNEGSKA (reference sequence). V was pared by 3 bases and J by 7 bases, with 10 bases of the junction left unmatched.

The V gene is TRBV9, the J gene TRBJ2-3; D is uncertain. The CDR3 has 15 amino acids. V lost 4 bases to trimming and J lost 4 bases, with 16 bases between them. Germline V gives CDR1 SGDLS, CDR2 YYNGEE. The CDR3 sequence is CASSPGFLTADTQYF. The CDR3 coding sequence is TGTGCCAGCAGCCCCGGGTTTCTGACGGCAGATACGCAGTATTTT.

This clonotype showed up many times. A junction end diverges from the germline sequence, so it may reflect a read error. The chain employs TRBV15 and TRBJ1-4; no definite D call. CDR3 length: 15 residues. Germline V gives CDR1 LNHNV, CDR2 YYDKDF (reference sequence). CDR3 sequence reads: CATSRDGGQNGKLFF. CDR3 DNA: TGTGCCACCAGCAGAGATGGCGGCCAGAATGGAAAACTGTTTTTT.